The 9 T cell receptor beta chains below were found in one sample sequenced in a study of vaccination effects on CD4 cells after COVID-19 (dated 2022 in TCRdb). These receptors' antigens are unknown. In the ViraFEST assay, PBMC were stimulated with viral peptide pools, and antigen-specific CD4+ T cell clonotypes were then identified by expansion using TCR sequencing. After more than nine days of culture, CD4+ T cells were isolated with the EasySep CD4+ T cell isolation kit. Participants received two doses of either the BNT162b2 or the mRNA-1273 mRNA SARS-CoV-2 vaccine. Libraries were built with the immunoSEQ multiplex PCR assay. Not all clones reach the TCRdb copy of this immuneACCESS table, which keeps in-frame sequences only. Checked studies attribute under half of the gap to unresolved V genes and leave the rest unexplained. This sample gives just under 30,000 clones in total; roughly 71% of them show up just once. The ten biggest clones cover roughly a sixth of the sample.

Sample: CD4+ T cells from PBMCs cultured with HCoV-OC43 spike peptides, taken after COVID-19 vaccination. This specimen's cell subset or site label, interpreted: HCoV-OC43 spike overlapping peptide pool stimulation. The receptors were sampled from a human donor who received a COVID-19 vaccine.

The rearrangement joins TRBV25-1 to TRBJ1-1; 7 bases are a match to TRBD1. The ends lost 6 bases at V and 3 bases at J; junction bases unmatched: 10. Germline-derived CDR1 and CDR2 are MGHDK and SYGVNS. This CDR3 contains 15 residues. The CDR3 spells CASSPGQAVDTEAFF. CDR3 coding DNA: TGTGCCAGCAGCCCCGGACAGGCGGTGGACACTGAAGCTTTCTTT.

This clone was seen a handful of times. V gene TRBV7-9 combines with J gene TRBJ1-3; D is unclear. With 4 bases removed from V and 0 bases from J, the gap between germline ends came to 10 bases. CDR3 length equals 15 residues. Germline loops: CDR1 SEHNR, CDR2 FQNEAQ (reference sequence). The CDR3 coding sequence is TGTGCCAGCAGCTCCCCTCGCTACTCTGGAAACACCATATATTTT. Amino acids: CASSSPRYSGNTIYF.

This clone is a singleton in its sample. CDR3 nucleotide sequence: TGTGCCAGCAGCTTAGTCCCAGGGGGCCCTTCAGGGCCTACCTACGAGCAGTACTTC. This sequence encodes CASSLVPGGPSGPTYEQYF. The chain combines TRBV7-6 with TRBJ2-7, with 8 nucleotides matching TRBD1. With V trimmed by 1 base and J by 2 bases, 16 bases remained unmatched. Looked up from germline, CDR1 is SGHVS and CDR2 is FNYEAQ. This CDR3 spans 19 amino acids.

The genes are TRBV19 and TRBJ2-7; D may be TRBD2 (6 bases). Trimming pared 1 base from V and 1 base from J, leaving 14 bases between. The germline V gene has CDR1 LNHDA and CDR2 SQIVND (reference sequence). The CDR3 sequence is 16 residues long. CDR3 amino acids: CASSIGGTVTSYEQYF. Here the CDR3 DNA reads TGTGCCAGTAGTATAGGCGGGACGGTTACGTCCTACGAGCAGTACTTC.

The J gene is TRBJ1-2, the V gene TRBV5-1; the D gene is possibly TRBD1 (5 bases). Trimming shortened V by 5 bases and J by 4 bases, and 12 bases separated the two germline ends. From germline, CDR1 is SGHRS and CDR2 YFSETQ. The CDR3 spans 13 residues. This CDR3 is CASSPRDTYGYTF. The DNA of the CDR3 is TGCGCCAGCAGTCCCAGGGATACCTATGGCTACACCTTC.

The chain carries TRBV5-1 and TRBJ1-2; D not resolved. The CDR3 is made up of 14 amino acids. Trimming took 4 bases from V and 6 from J, leaving 16 bases between them. Per germline, CDR1 SGHRS and CDR2 YFSETQ. This CDR3 reads CASSLGFRADGYTF. CDR3 DNA: TGCGCCAGCAGCCTGGGGTTTAGGGCTGATGGCTACACCTTC.

The gene calls are TRBV10-3 and TRBJ2-7; 8 bases match TRBD1. The germline CDR1 and CDR2 sequences are ENHRY and SYGVKD. This CDR3 comprises 14 residues. The V gene end was trimmed by 10 bases and the J gene end by 0 bases; junction bases not matched to a gene: 8. The CDR3 DNA sequence: TGTGCCACGAGACAGGGGAGCTACTCCTACGAGCAGTACTTC. Protein: CATRQGSYSYEQYF.

The chain has TRBV12-5 and TRBJ1-2; D remains ambiguous. Germline CDR1 and CDR2: LGHNT and FRNRAP. With 0 bases removed from V and 4 bases from J, the gap between germline ends came to 18 bases. The CDR3 runs 17 residues. CDR3 in amino acids: CASGLVRVSALGYGYTF. CDR3 bases: TGTGCTAGTGGTTTGGTACGGGTGAGTGCCCTCGGCTATGGCTACACCTTC.

V and J are TRBV10-1 and TRBJ1-1, with D possibly being TRBD1 (5 bases). In germline, CDR1 is WNHNN, CDR2 SYGVQD (reference sequence). This CDR3 has 15 residues. Trimming took off 10 bases at V and 1 base at J, with 19 bases between the two ends. In DNA form, the CDR3 reads TGCGCCACCCGCCCCGGACGCGGGGGGAACACTGAAGCTTTCTTT. Its translation: CATRPGRGGNTEAFF.